These 5 T cell receptor beta chains came from one sample sequenced in a study of cytomegalovirus exposure and HLA in healthy donors. The PCR had 60 Vbeta and 13 Jbeta primers. TCRdb's copy holds only in-frame clones and misses some; the assay was immunoSEQ multiplex PCR. In the table there are about 140,000 clones, 75% to 85% of which are singletons. The sequencing sample was made of PBMCs. Every receptor here comes from a woman between 45 and 60 years old in good health and CMV-seropositive.

CDR3: CASSATASNEKLFF. CDR3 nucleotides: TGTGCCAGTAGTGCGACAGCGTCTAATGAAAAACTGTTTTTT. The chain recombines TRBV19 with TRBJ1-4; TRBD1 is a possible D gene (5 bases). From germline, CDR1 is LNHDA and CDR2 SQIVND (reference sequence). The CDR3 is 14 amino acids. V lost 5 bases, J lost 3 bases, and 10 bases lay in between.

The rearrangement uses TRBV7-2 and TRBJ1-5, with D possibly being TRBD1 (6 bases). With 2 bases removed from V and 7 bases from J, the gap between germline ends came to 9 bases. CDR1 and CDR2 (germline): SGHTA, FQGNSA. The CDR3 sequence is 13 residues long. CDR3 sequence (DNA): TGTGCCAGCAGCTTAAGGGGGAGACAGCCCCAGCATTTT. Its translation is CASSLRGRQPQHF.

The chain combines TRBV6-5 with TRBJ1-3; D gene uncertain. The V end lost 5 bases, the J end lost 4 bases, and 9 bases lay between the germline ends. Germline V gives CDR1 MNHEY, CDR2 SVGAGI. This CDR3 contains 13 residues. CDR3 DNA: TGTGCCAGCAGTGCAGGTGAAGGAAACACCATATATTTT. Translated, it gives CASSAGEGNTIYF.

The rearrangement links TRBV30 to TRBJ1-6, with TRBD1 identical over 8 bases. J was trimmed by 8 bases and V by 7 bases; bases with no gene match: 10. The CDR3 runs to 14 residues. Germline V gene lookup returns CDR1 GTSNPN and CDR2 SVGIG (reference sequence). The CDR3 DNA reads as TGTGCCTCACAGTGGGGGACAGGTGATTCACCCCTCCACTTT. Translated, it gives CASQWGTGDSPLHF.

V is TRBV9 and J is TRBJ1-1; no clear D. The CDR3 length is 16 residues. Looked up from germline, CDR1 is SGDLS and CDR2 is YYNGEE. Trimming removed 2 bases from V and 0 bases from J, with 14 bases in between. The CDR3 here is CASSVRPFGVNTEAFF. The DNA for the CDR3 is TGTGCCAGCAGCGTCCGCCCTTTCGGGGTGAACACTGAAGCTTTCTTT.